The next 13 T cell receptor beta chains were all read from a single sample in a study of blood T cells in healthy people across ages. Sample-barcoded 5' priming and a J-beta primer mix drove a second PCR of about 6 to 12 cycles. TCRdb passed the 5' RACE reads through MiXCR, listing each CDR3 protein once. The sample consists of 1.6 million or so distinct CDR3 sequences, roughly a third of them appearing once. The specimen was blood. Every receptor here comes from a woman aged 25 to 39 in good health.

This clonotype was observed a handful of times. This CDR3 is CASSLRTSGLWSEQFF. The CDR3 DNA is TGTGCCAGCAGCCTCCGGACTAGCGGGCTATGGAGTGAGCAGTTCTTC. The V gene is TRBV12-3 or TRBV12-4, the J gene TRBJ2-1; 11 bases are shared with TRBD2. The CDR3 consists of 16 residues. V shed 6 bases, J shed 9 bases, and the junction held 13 bases outside the gene matches.

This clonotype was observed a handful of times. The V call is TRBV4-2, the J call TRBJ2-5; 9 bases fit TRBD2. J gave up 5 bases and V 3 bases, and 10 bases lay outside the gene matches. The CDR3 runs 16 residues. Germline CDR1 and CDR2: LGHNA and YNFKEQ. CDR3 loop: CASSQSRGGLSETQYF. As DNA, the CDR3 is TGTGCCAGCAGCCAGTCGCGGGGGGGCCTATCTGAGACCCAGTACTTC.

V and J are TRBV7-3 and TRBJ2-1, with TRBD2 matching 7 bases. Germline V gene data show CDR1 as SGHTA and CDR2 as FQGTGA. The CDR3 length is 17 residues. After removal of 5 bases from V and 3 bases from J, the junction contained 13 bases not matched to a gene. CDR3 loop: CASSESPAGKHYNEQFF. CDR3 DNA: TGTGCCAGCAGCGAAAGCCCAGCGGGAAAACACTACAATGAGCAGTTCTTC.

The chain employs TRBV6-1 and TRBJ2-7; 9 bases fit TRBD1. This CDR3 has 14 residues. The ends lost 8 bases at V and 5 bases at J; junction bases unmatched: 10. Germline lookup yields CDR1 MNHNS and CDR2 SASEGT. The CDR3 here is CASESGTGRNEQYF. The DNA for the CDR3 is TGTGCCAGCGAATCCGGGACAGGGCGAAACGAGCAGTACTTC.

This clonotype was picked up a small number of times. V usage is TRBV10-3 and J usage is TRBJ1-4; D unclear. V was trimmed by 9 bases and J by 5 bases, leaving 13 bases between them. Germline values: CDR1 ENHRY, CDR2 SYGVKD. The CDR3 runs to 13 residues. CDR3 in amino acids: CAIKETENEKLFF. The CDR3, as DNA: TGTGCCATAAAGGAGACTGAAAATGAAAAACTGTTTTTT.

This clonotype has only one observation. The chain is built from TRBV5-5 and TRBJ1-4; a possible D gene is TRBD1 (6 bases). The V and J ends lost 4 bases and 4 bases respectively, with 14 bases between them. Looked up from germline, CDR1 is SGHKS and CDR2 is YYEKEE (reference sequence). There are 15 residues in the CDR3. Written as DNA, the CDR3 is TGTGCCAGCAGCATCGGGACACCGTATAATGAAAAACTGTTTTTT. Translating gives CASSIGTPYNEKLFF.

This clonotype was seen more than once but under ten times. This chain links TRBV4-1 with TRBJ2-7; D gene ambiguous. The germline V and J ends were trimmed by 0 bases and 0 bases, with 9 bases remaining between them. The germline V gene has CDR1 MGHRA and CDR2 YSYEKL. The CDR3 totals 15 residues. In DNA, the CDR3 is TGCGCCAGCAGCCAAGATTTAGACGTCTCCTACGAGCAGTACTTC. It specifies CASSQDLDVSYEQYF.

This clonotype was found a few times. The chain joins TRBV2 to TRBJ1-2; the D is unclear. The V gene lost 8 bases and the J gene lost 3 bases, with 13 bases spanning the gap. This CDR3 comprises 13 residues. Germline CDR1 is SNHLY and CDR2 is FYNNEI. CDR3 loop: CASAAGLDYGYTF. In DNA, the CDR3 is TGTGCCAGCGCGGCCGGTCTCGACTATGGCTACACCTTC.

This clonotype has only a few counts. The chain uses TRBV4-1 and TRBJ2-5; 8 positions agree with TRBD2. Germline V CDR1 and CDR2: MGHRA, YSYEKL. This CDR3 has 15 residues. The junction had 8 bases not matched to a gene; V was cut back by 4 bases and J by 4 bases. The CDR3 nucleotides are TGCGCCAGCAGCCGACGGGGGGGCCTAACAGAGACCCAGTACTTC. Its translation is CASSRRGGLTETQYF.

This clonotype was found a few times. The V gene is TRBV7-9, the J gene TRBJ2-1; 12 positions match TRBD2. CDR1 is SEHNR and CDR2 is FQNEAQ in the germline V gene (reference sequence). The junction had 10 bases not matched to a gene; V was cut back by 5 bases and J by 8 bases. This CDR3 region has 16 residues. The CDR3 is CASSPETSGGRYEQFF. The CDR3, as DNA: TGTGCCAGCAGCCCGGAGACTAGCGGGGGCCGATATGAGCAGTTCTTC.

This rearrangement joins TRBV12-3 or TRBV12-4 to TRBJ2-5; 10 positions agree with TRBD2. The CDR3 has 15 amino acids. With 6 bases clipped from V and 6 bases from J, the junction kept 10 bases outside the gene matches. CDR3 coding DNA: TGTGCCAGCAGCTCAAATCTAGCGGGAGTTAAGACCCAGTACTTC. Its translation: CASSSNLAGVKTQYF.

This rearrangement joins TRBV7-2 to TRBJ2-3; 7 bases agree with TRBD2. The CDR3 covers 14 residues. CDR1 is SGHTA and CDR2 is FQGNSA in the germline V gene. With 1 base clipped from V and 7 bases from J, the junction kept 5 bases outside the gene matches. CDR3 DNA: TGTGCCAGCAGCTTAGAAGCTAGCGGTTATACGCAGTATTTT. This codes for CASSLEASGYTQYF.

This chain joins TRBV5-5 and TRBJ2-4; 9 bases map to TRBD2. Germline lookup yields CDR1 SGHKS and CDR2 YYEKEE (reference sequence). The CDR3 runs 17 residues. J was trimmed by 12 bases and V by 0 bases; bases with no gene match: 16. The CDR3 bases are TGTGCCAGCAGCTTGGGTTTAGCGGGAGATACGTCCTACGATCAGTACTTC. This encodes CASSLGLAGDTSYDQYF.